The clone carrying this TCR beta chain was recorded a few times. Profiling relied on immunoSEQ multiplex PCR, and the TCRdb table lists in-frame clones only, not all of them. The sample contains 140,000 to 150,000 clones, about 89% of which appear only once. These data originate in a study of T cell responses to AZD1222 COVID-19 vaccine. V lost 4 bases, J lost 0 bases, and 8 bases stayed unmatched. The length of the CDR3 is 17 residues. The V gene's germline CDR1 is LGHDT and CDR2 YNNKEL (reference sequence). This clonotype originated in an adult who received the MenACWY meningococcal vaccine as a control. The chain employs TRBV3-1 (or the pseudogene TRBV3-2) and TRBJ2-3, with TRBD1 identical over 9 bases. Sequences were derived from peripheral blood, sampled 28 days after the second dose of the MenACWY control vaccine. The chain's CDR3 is CASSLRLGTGSTDTQYF. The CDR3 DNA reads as TGTGCCAGCAGCCTCCGGCTCGGGACAGGGAGCACAGATACGCAGTATTTT.